This TCR beta chain was profiled in a study of OX40 agonist ivuxolimab in advanced cancers. About the study: The patients received agonistic anti-OX40 (CD134) antibody ivuxolimab. Ivuxolimab was delivered to patients intravenously every 2 weeks at doses spanning 0.01 to 10 mg/kg. Study-wide findings and caveats: The mean number of expanded clones was higher in CD8+ T cells than in CD4+.

Patients with a history of autoimmune disease or on systemic immunosuppression were excluded. Germline-derived CDR1 and CDR2 are SGHRS and YFSETQ. This CDR3 comprises 14 residues. The V gene end was trimmed by 4 bases and the J gene end by 2 bases; junction bases not matched to a gene: 3. TCRdb keeps only in-frame clones here, not all; method: immunoSEQ multiplex PCR. The table has 70,000 or so clones, 75% to 85% seen once. This clone showed up just a few times. The antigen remains undetermined. This specimen was CD4+ or CD8+ T cells sorted from blood, taken in a trial of the OX40 agonist ivuxolimab. The sequence came from an adult with an advanced solid tumor such as melanoma, head and neck, liver or kidney cancer. J is TRBJ1-1 and V is TRBV5-1; TRBD1 matches at 9 bases. DNA of the CDR3: TGCGCCAGCAGCGTGGGACAGGGAAACACTGAAGCTTTCTTT. Protein sequence: CASSVGQGNTEAFF. Drawing the rest from reference TRBV5-1 and TRBJ1-1, the complete variable domain is KAGVTQTPRYLIKTRGQQVTLSCSPISGHRSVSWYQQTPGQGLQFLFEYFSETQRNKGNFPGRFSGRQFSNSRSEMNVSTLELGDSALYLCASSVGQGNTEAFFGQGTRLTVV.